Listed here are 30 T cell receptor beta chains from one sample, sequenced in a study of blood T cell repertoires in COVID-19. Clones were read by immunoSEQ multiplex PCR, and TCRdb kept only the in-frame ones, dropping some. There are some 180,000 clones in the sample; 89% occur only once, and roughly 6.7% lies in the top ten. Sequencing input: peripheral blood. The source of these receptors is a man aged 35 to 55 with acute or convalescent COVID-19.

The J gene is TRBJ1-1, the V gene TRBV7-9; D gene uncertain. Germline V CDR1 and CDR2: SEHNR, FQNEAQ (reference sequence). The CDR3 extends over 13 amino acids. V lost 2 bases, J lost 4 bases, and 8 bases lay in between. DNA of the CDR3: TGTGCCAGCAGCTTACCATTTGTCACTGAAGCTTTCTTT. As protein: CASSLPFVTEAFF.

The genes are TRBV19 and TRBJ1-6; D is possibly TRBD1 (6 bases). Germline V gene sequence: CDR1 LNHDA, CDR2 SQIVND (reference sequence). This CDR3 has 16 amino acids. Trimming shortened V by 5 bases and J by 7 bases, and 18 bases separated the two germline ends. The CDR3 loop is CASSPGWGGRNSPLHF. The CDR3 coding sequence is TGTGCCAGTAGTCCAGGTTGGGGGGGGCGAAATTCACCCCTCCACTTT.

The chain recombines TRBV18 with TRBJ1-2; 8 bases match TRBD1. The CDR3 runs 14 residues. Germline values: CDR1 KGHSH, CDR2 LQKENI. Trimming took 3 bases from V and 4 from J; bases not matched to a gene: 4. CDR3 in amino acids: CASSPGQGGYGYTF. The CDR3 nucleotides read TGTGCCAGCTCACCCGGACAGGGAGGCTATGGCTACACCTTC.

The chain recombines TRBV10-3 with TRBJ2-2; D not certain. Germline lookup yields CDR1 ENHRY and CDR2 SYGVKD. Trimming left V 8 bases short and J 0 bases short, with 10 bases between. The CDR3 totals 14 residues. The CDR3 loop reads CAIEHSPNTGELFF. CDR3 DNA sequence: TGTGCCATCGAGCATTCACCGAACACCGGGGAGCTGTTTTTT.

The rearrangement joins TRBV5-1 to TRBJ2-7; 11 nucleotides line up with TRBD2. Looked up from germline, CDR1 is SGHRS and CDR2 is YFSETQ. Trimming removed 4 bases from V and 1 base from J; junction bases left unmatched: 7. This CDR3 spans 16 amino acids. The CDR3 protein is CASSPGTSGPSYEQYF. The CDR3 DNA sequence: TGCGCCAGCAGCCCAGGGACTAGCGGACCGTCCTACGAGCAGTACTTC. Looking up the rest from reference TRBV5-1 and TRBJ2-7 gives the full variable domain: KAGVTQTPRYLIKTRGQQVTLSCSPISGHRSVSWYQQTPGQGLQFLFEYFSETQRNKGNFPGRFSGRQFSNSRSEMNVSTLELGDSALYLCASSPGTSGPSYEQYFGPGTRLTVT.

This clone was seen only a few times. This chain uses TRBV10-1 with TRBJ2-7, with 8 bases lining up with TRBD2. CDR1 is WNHNN and CDR2 is SYGVQD in the germline V gene (reference sequence). The CDR3 has 15 residues. J lost 7 bases, V lost 7 bases, and 15 bases had no gene match. CDR3 sequence reads: CASIFPRGGLLEQYF. For the CDR3, the DNA is TGCGCCAGCATATTTCCCCGGGGGGGCCTCCTGGAGCAGTACTTC.

The V and J genes are TRBV19 and TRBJ2-5; no clear D. Germline CDR1 is LNHDA and CDR2 is SQIVND (reference sequence). The CDR3 runs 14 residues. Trimming shortened V by 5 bases and J by 0 bases, and 10 bases separated the two germline ends. Written as DNA, the CDR3 is TGTGCCAGTAGTTTCAGGCCCAACCAAGAGACCCAGTACTTC. Translated, it gives CASSFRPNQETQYF.

The rearrangement links TRBV6-2 or TRBV6-3 to TRBJ2-5, with TRBD1 matching 11 bases. The CDR3 has 16 residues. The trim removed 1 base at V and 5 bases at J, leaving 6 bases unmatched. Germline CDR1 is MNHEY and CDR2 is SVGEGT. As DNA, the CDR3 is TGTGCCAGCAGTTACTGGACAGGGGGCGCCGCGGAGACCCAGTACTTC. It translates to CASSYWTGGAAETQYF.

This rearrangement joins TRBV6-6 to TRBJ2-1; D is ambiguous. This CDR3 has 13 residues. Germline CDR1 is MNHNY and CDR2 is SVGAGI (reference sequence). Trimming removed 7 bases at V and 2 bases at J, with 9 bases between. CDR3 sequence (DNA): TGTGCCAGCACTACTGATCCCTACAATGAGCAGTTCTTC. It yields the protein CASTTDPYNEQFF.

This clone occurred a few times. This chain connects TRBV28 to TRBJ1-1, with TRBD1 matching 10 bases. From germline, CDR1 is MDHEN and CDR2 SYDVKM. J gave up 6 bases and V 7 bases, and 8 bases lay outside the gene matches. The CDR3 is 14 amino acids. In DNA, the CDR3 is TGTGCCAGCACCGGGCGAGGGACAGGGGCTGAAGCTTTCTTT. Its translation is CASTGRGTGAEAFF.

CDR3 sequence: CASSWDRGTREKLFF. The DNA for the CDR3 is TGCGCCAGCAGCTGGGACAGGGGGACAAGAGAAAAACTGTTTTTT. The J gene is TRBJ1-4, the V gene TRBV5-1; 11 bases agree with TRBD1. V was clipped by 3 bases and J by 8 bases; unmatched bases: 6. CDR1 is SGHRS, CDR2 YFSETQ, per germline. This CDR3 is built from 15 residues.

J is TRBJ1-1 and V is TRBV27; a possible D gene is TRBD1 (5 bases). The CDR3 totals 17 residues. Germline assignment: CDR1 MNHEY and CDR2 SMNVEV (reference sequence). V dropped 6 bases and J dropped 4 bases, with 24 bases sitting between them. The CDR3 spells CASRSLPVGGGGTEAFF. The CDR3 bases are TGTGCCAGCAGGTCGCTTCCGGTCGGGGGTGGAGGCACTGAAGCTTTCTTT.

CDR3 sequence: CASSQGQVNYGYTF. Here the CDR3 DNA reads TGTGCCAGCAGCCAAGGACAGGTTAACTATGGCTACACCTTC. The chain is built from TRBV3-1 (or the pseudogene TRBV3-2) and TRBJ1-2, with D possibly being TRBD1 (6 bases). This CDR3 has 14 amino acids. Trimming stripped 1 base from V and 1 base from J, with 7 bases between. From germline, CDR1 is LGHDT and CDR2 YNNKEL (reference sequence).

The chain combines TRBV10-1 with TRBJ2-7; 7 positions match TRBD2. Germline CDR1 WNHNN, CDR2 SYGVQD (reference sequence). The V gene end was trimmed by 1 base and the J gene end by 1 base; junction bases not matched to a gene: 1. The CDR3 sequence is 14 residues long. CDR3: CASSELRGSYEQYF. In DNA form, the CDR3 reads TGCGCCAGCAGTGAGTTGCGGGGGTCCTACGAGCAGTACTTC.

The chain uses TRBV28 and TRBJ2-7, with a tentative D call TRBD2 (5 bases). The V end lost 2 bases, the J end lost 2 bases, and 22 bases lay between the germline ends. This CDR3 comprises 18 residues. Germline CDR1 is MDHEN and CDR2 is SYDVKM. The CDR3 reads CASSLNQMASRLTYEQYF. The CDR3 coding sequence is TGTGCCAGCAGTTTAAATCAGATGGCTAGCCGCCTTACCTACGAGCAGTACTTC.

This chain uses TRBV6-6 with TRBJ2-2; D is perhaps TRBD1 (5 bases). Germline loops: CDR1 MNHNY, CDR2 SVGAGI (reference sequence). V dropped 7 bases and J dropped 4 bases, with 19 bases sitting between them. This CDR3 has 16 amino acids. Here the CDR3 reads CASINPMGPGTGELFF. As DNA, the CDR3 is TGTGCCAGCATTAACCCTATGGGGCCGGGCACCGGGGAGCTGTTTTTT.

This clone was counted a single time. The V gene is TRBV4-2, the J gene TRBJ2-3; 8 bases map to TRBD2. This CDR3 comprises 18 residues. With V trimmed by 0 bases and J by 5 bases, 13 bases remained unmatched. Germline V gene sequence: CDR1 LGHNA, CDR2 YNFKEQ. The chain's CDR3 is CASSQDGPRGGLGDTQYF. CDR3 DNA: TGTGCCAGCAGCCAAGATGGGCCCCGGGGGGGCCTGGGAGATACGCAGTATTTT.

This sequence joins TRBV5-6 and TRBJ2-7; 7 bases align to TRBD1. The CDR3 is 14 residues long. Germline loops: CDR1 SGHDT, CDR2 YYEEEE. V lost 4 bases to trimming and J lost 5 bases; unmatched junction nucleotides: 9. CDR3 sequence reads: CASSRGGQIHEQYF. The CDR3 DNA is TGTGCCAGCAGCCGAGGGGGACAGATACACGAGCAGTACTTC.

This clone showed up just once. This chain connects TRBV5-1 to TRBJ1-1; weak D call: TRBD1 (6 bases). The V end was cut by 5 bases, the J end by 0 bases, with 14 bases between. The CDR3 is made up of 15 amino acids. Germline values: CDR1 SGHRS, CDR2 YFSETQ. For the CDR3, the DNA is TGCGCCAGCAGTCGGGACAACCTCATGAACACTGAAGCTTTCTTT. It codes for CASSRDNLMNTEAFF.

This chain connects TRBV27 to TRBJ1-6; 7 bases agree with TRBD1. Germline V gives CDR1 MNHEY, CDR2 SMNVEV (reference sequence). J gave up 5 bases and V 1 base, and 11 bases lay outside the gene matches. The length of the CDR3 is 18 residues. The CDR3 is CASSLLIHRGTNNSPLHF. CDR3 in DNA: TGTGCCAGCAGTTTATTAATTCACAGGGGTACCAATAATTCACCCCTCCACTTT.

J is TRBJ2-3 and V is TRBV6-1; D is possibly TRBD2 (5 bases). Trimming stripped 1 base from V and 4 bases from J, with 12 bases between. The germline V gene has CDR1 MNHNS and CDR2 SASEGT. The CDR3 is 15 amino acids. Here the CDR3 reads CASSEVPGTSDTQYF. The CDR3 coding sequence is TGTGCCAGCAGTGAAGTCCCGGGAACGTCAGATACGCAGTATTTT.

V is TRBV5-1 and J is TRBJ2-3, with 7 bases matching TRBD1. CDR1 SGHRS and CDR2 YFSETQ come from the germline V gene. The CDR3 runs 16 residues. J lost 5 bases, V lost 3 bases, and 12 bases had no gene match. The CDR3: CASSSGPRQGRDTQYF. The CDR3 DNA reads TGCGCCAGCAGCTCGGGTCCCAGACAGGGCCGAGATACGCAGTATTTT.

This clone was detected a few times. The chain is built from TRBV5-4 and TRBJ2-7; 7 nucleotides line up with TRBD2. CDR1 and CDR2 from the germline V gene are SGHNT and YYREEE (reference sequence). Trimming removed 4 bases from V and 0 bases from J; junction bases left unmatched: 4. This CDR3 spans 14 amino acids. The CDR3 DNA follows: TGTGCCAGCAGCACCCGGACTAGCTCCTACGAGCAGTACTTC. It codes for CASSTRTSSYEQYF.

The chain couples TRBV5-1 to TRBJ1-2; weak D call: TRBD1 (5 bases). The CDR3 is made up of 13 amino acids. V lost 4 bases and J 6 bases, leaving 13 bases between the germline ends. Germline V CDR1 and CDR2: SGHRS, YFSETQ. The CDR3 loop reads CASSVDGGNGYTF. DNA of the CDR3: TGCGCCAGCAGCGTTGACGGGGGAAATGGCTACACCTTC.

The V call is TRBV5-1, the J call TRBJ2-5; D is uncertain. CDR3 size: 14 residues. CDR1 and CDR2 (germline): SGHRS, YFSETQ. V was cut by 0 bases and J by 2 bases, with 8 bases left in between. In DNA form, the CDR3 reads TGCGCCAGCAGCTTGGCCAGGCAGCAAGAGACCCAGTACTTC. This translates into CASSLARQQETQYF.

The rearrangement uses TRBV19 and TRBJ1-5, with 7 bases aligning to TRBD1. Trimming at V came to 3 bases and at J to 4 bases, leaving 12 bases not matched to a gene. Germline values: CDR1 LNHDA, CDR2 SQIVND (reference sequence). The CDR3 is 17 residues long. The CDR3 loop is CASSIPTGNGLNQPQHF. Here the CDR3 DNA reads TGTGCCAGTAGTATTCCGACAGGGAATGGTTTAAATCAGCCCCAGCATTTT.

The CDR3 spells CASSRLAGINNEQFF. CDR3 bases: TGTGCCAGCAGCAGACTAGCGGGGATAAACAATGAGCAGTTCTTC. The chain recombines TRBV6-5 with TRBJ2-1; TRBD2 aligns across 11 bases. J was trimmed by 5 bases and V by 6 bases; bases with no gene match: 6. Germline V lookup: CDR1 MNHEY, CDR2 SVGAGI. This CDR3 has 15 amino acids.

The chain joins TRBV6-6 to TRBJ2-5; weak D call: TRBD1 (5 bases). The CDR3 loop spans 15 amino acids. The ends were cut back, 7 bases at V and 4 bases at J, with 19 bases in the middle. Germline-derived CDR1 and CDR2 are MNHNY and SVGAGI (reference sequence). CDR3 sequence (DNA): TGTGCCAGCACTCCACTCCCAGGGTTTGGAGAGACCCAGTACTTC. Protein: CASTPLPGFGETQYF.

This clone is a singleton in its sample. The rearrangement uses TRBV6-5 and TRBJ2-2, with a weak D call TRBD2 (5 bases). The CDR3 runs to 16 residues. The V and J ends lost 0 bases and 4 bases respectively, with 12 bases between them. CDR1 and CDR2 (germline): MNHEY, SVGAGI. The CDR3: CASSYSGSLATGELFF. CDR3 in DNA: TGTGCCAGCAGTTACTCGGGGAGTTTGGCCACCGGGGAGCTGTTTTTT.

V gene TRBV9 combines with J gene TRBJ2-5; TRBD2 matches at 7 bases. Germline CDR1 SGDLS, CDR2 YYNGEE. J was trimmed by 5 bases and V by 2 bases; bases with no gene match: 9. The CDR3 runs 15 residues. The CDR3 protein is CASSVSDGLGETQYF. The CDR3 DNA follows: TGTGCCAGCAGCGTCTCGGACGGACTAGGCGAGACCCAGTACTTC.